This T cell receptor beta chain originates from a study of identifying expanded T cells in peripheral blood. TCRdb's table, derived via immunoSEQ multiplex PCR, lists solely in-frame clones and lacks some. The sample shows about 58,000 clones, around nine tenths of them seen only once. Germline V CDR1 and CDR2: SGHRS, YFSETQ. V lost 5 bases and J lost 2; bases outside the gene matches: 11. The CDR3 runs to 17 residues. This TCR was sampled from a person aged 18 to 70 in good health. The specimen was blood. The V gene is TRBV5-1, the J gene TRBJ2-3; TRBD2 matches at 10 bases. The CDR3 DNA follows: TGCGCCAGCAGAAGGATTGGAGCGGGAGGGTACACAGATACGCAGTATTTT. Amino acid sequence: CASRRIGAGGYTDTQYF.